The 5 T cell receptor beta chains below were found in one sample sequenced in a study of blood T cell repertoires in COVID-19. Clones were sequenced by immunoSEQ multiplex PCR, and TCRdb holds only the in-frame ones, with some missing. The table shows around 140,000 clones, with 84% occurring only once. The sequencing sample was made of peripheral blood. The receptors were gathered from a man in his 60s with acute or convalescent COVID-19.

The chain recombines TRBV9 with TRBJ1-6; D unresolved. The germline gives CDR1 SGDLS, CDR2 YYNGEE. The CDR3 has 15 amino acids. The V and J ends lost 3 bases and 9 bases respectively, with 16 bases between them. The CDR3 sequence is CASSEQGLSPSPLHF. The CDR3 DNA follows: TGTGCCAGCAGCGAACAAGGACTAAGTCCTTCACCCCTCCACTTT.

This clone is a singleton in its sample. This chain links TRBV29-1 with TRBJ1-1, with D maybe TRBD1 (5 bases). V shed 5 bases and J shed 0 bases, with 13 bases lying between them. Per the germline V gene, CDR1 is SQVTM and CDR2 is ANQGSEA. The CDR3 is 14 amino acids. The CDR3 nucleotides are TGCAGCGTTAGATACGACAGATTGAACACTGAAGCTTTCTTT. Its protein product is CSVRYDRLNTEAFF.

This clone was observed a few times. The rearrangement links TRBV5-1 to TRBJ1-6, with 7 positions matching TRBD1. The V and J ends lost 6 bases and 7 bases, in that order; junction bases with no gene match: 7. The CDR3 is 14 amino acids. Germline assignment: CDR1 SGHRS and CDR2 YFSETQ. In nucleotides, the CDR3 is TGCGCCAGCAAATGGGACAGTGGAAATTCACCCCTCCACTTT. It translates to CASKWDSGNSPLHF.

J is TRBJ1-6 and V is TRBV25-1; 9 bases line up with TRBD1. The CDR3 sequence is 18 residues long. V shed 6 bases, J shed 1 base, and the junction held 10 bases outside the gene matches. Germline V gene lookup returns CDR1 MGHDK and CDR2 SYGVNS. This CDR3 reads CASSHTPGQGSYNSPLHF. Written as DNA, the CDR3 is TGTGCCAGCAGCCATACTCCGGGACAGGGTTCCTATAATTCACCCCTCCACTTT.

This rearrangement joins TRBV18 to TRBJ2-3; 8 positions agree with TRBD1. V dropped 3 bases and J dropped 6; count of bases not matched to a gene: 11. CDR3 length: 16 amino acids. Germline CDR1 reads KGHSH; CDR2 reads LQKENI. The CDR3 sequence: CASSPKSQGAGDTQYF. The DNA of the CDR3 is TGTGCCAGCTCACCTAAAAGCCAGGGGGCGGGGGATACGCAGTATTTT.